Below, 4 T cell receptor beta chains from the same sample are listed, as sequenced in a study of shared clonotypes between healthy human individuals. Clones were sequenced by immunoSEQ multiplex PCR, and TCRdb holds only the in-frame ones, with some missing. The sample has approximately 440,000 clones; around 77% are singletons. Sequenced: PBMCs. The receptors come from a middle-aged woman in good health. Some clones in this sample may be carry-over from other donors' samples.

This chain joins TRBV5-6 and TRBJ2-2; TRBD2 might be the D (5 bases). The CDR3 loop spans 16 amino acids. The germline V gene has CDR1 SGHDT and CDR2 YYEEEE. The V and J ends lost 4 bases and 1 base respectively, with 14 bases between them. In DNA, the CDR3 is TGTGCCAGCAGCCGAGTCGGACTCGAGAACACCGGGGAGCTGTTTTTT. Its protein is CASSRVGLENTGELFF.

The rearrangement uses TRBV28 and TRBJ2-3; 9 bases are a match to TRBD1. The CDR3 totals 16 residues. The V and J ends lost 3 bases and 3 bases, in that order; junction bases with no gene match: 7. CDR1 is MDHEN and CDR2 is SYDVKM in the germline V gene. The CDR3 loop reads CASSLTGGLWTDTQYF. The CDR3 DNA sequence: TGTGCCAGCAGTTTGACAGGGGGTCTATGGACAGATACGCAGTATTTT.

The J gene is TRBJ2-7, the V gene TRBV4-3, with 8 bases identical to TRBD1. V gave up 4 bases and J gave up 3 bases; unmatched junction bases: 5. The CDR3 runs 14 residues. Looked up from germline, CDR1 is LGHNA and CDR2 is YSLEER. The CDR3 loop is CASSPGQGLYEQYF. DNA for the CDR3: TGCGCCAGCAGCCCCGGACAGGGCCTCTACGAGCAGTACTTC.

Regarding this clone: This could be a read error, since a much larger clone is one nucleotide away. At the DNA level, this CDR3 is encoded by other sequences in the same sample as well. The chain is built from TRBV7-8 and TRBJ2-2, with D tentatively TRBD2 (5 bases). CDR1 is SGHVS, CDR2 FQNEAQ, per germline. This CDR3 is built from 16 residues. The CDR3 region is CASSLALTGPTGELFF. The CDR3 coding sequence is TGTGCCAGCAGCCTAGCACTGACCGGGCCCACAGGGGAGCTGTTTTTT.